Shown below are 9 T cell receptor beta chains from a single sample sequenced in a study of cytomegalovirus exposure and HLA in healthy donors (dated by TCRdb to the late 2010s). Library preparation used the immunoSEQ multiplex PCR assay. A mixture of 60 forward primers for TCR Vbeta segments and 13 reverse primers for TCR Jbeta segments was used in the multiplex PCR. TCRdb stores this immuneACCESS table with in-frame sequences only. Part of the clones is absent; in the studies checked, under half of the shortfall reflects unresolved V genes, and no reason is known for the rest. The sample includes 150,000 to 180,000 clones, with approximately 69% observed a single time. The ten top clones hold 2.1% of the sample. The source material was PBMCs. All receptors come from a man aged 30 to 45 in good health and CMV-seronegative.

The chain couples TRBV9 to TRBJ2-2; D unclear. The CDR3 sequence is 15 residues long. From germline, CDR1 is SGDLS and CDR2 YYNGEE. V lost 4 bases to trimming and J lost 2 bases, with 12 bases between them. The CDR3 region is CASSPPVSNTGELFF. The CDR3 DNA reads TGTGCCAGCAGCCCCCCGGTCTCTAACACCGGGGAGCTGTTTTTT.

The chain has TRBV28 and TRBJ1-5; D gene ambiguous. Germline V gives CDR1 MDHEN, CDR2 SYDVKM. The CDR3 is 16 amino acids. V was shortened by 2 bases and J by 3 bases, with 14 bases between the two germline ends. The CDR3 DNA sequence: TGTGCCAGCAGTTTACCCCCGGACTCTCTCAATCAGCCCCAGCATTTT. Translating gives CASSLPPDSLNQPQHF.

This clone came up once. This chain joins TRBV29-1 and TRBJ2-7, with 9 positions matching TRBD1. This CDR3 is 15 amino acids long. Trimming removed 2 bases from V and 5 bases from J; junction bases left unmatched: 10. Germline CDR1 reads SQVTM; CDR2 reads ANQGSEA. The CDR3 DNA reads TGCAGCGTTGAATTTACACCGGGACAGGGTGACGAGCAGTACTTC. The encoded protein is CSVEFTPGQGDEQYF.

The rearrangement joins TRBV7-9 to TRBJ1-2; 9 bases match TRBD1. V was pared by 3 bases and J by 7 bases, with 0 bases of the junction left unmatched. Germline CDR1 SEHNR, CDR2 FQNEAQ (reference sequence). CDR3 size: 12 residues. This CDR3 is CASSLDRGGYTF. The CDR3 DNA sequence: TGTGCCAGCAGCTTGGACAGGGGTGGCTACACCTTC.

This clone was counted a few times. The chain uses TRBV6-1 and TRBJ2-1, with TRBD1 identical over 7 bases. J lost 7 bases, V lost 4 bases, and 7 bases had no gene match. Germline V gene data show CDR1 as MNHNS and CDR2 as SASEGT. The CDR3 contains 14 residues. The CDR3 coding sequence is TGTGCCAGCAGTGTCGTCAGGGGGAAAAATGAGCAGTTCTTC. It translates to CASSVVRGKNEQFF.

The V and J genes are TRBV10-2 and TRBJ1-6, with 7 bases that match TRBD1. This CDR3 contains 16 residues. V shed 3 bases, J shed 7 bases, and the junction held 9 bases outside the gene matches. Looked up from germline, CDR1 is WSHSY and CDR2 is SAAADI. For the CDR3, the DNA is TGCGCCAGCAGTGACCTCGGGGCAGGGGGGAATTCACCCCTCCACTTT. It yields the protein CASSDLGAGGNSPLHF.

This chain joins TRBV28 and TRBJ1-5; no clear D. Germline CDR1 reads MDHEN; CDR2 reads SYDVKM. The CDR3 runs to 15 residues. Trimming cost V 2 bases and J 5 bases, with 13 bases left between them. For the CDR3, the DNA is TGTGCCAGCAGTTTAAAGGCAGGTTTATATCAGCCCCAGCATTTT. Its protein is CASSLKAGLYQPQHF.

The genes are TRBV10-1 and TRBJ2-3; TRBD1 agrees at 7 bases. The V gene end was trimmed by 8 bases and the J gene end by 1 base; junction bases not matched to a gene: 3. The germline V gene has CDR1 WNHNN and CDR2 SYGVQD (reference sequence). CDR3 size: 13 residues. This CDR3 reads CASGRGRTDTQYF. CDR3 in DNA: TGCGCCAGCGGAAGGGGGCGCACAGATACGCAGTATTTT.

The chain employs TRBV4-2 and TRBJ1-1; tentatively, D is TRBD1 (5 bases). The CDR3 consists of 15 residues. The ends were cut back, 0 bases at V and 3 bases at J, with 11 bases in the middle. Germline assignment: CDR1 LGHNA and CDR2 YNFKEQ. The CDR3 DNA reads as TGTGCCAGCAGCCAAGATTTGGGAGGGGACACTGAAGCTTTCTTT. It encodes CASSQDLGGDTEAFF.